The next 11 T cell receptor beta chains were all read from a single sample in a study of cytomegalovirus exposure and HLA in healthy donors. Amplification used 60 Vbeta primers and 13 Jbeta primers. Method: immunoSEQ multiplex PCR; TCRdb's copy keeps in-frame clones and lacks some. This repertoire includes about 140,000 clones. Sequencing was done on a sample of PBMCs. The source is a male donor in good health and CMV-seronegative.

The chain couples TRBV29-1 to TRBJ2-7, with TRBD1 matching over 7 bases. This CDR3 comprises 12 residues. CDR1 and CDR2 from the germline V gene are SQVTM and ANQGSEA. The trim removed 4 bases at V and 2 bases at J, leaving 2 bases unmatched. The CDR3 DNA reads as TGCAGCGTTGGGGACAGTGCCTACGAGCAGTACTTC. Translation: CSVGDSAYEQYF.

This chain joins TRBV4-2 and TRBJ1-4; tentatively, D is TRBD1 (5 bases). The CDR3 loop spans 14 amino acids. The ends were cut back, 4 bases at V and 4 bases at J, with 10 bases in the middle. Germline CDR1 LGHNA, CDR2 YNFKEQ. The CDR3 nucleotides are TGTGCCAGCAGCCCTGGGGCTGGTAATGAAAAACTGTTTTTT. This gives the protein CASSPGAGNEKLFF.

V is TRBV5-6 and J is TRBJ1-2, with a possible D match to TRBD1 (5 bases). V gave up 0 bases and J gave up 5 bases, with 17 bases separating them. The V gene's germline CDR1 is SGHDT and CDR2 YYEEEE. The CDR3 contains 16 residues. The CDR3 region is CASSLVGVLGSYGYTF. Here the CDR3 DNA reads TGTGCCAGCAGCTTGGTGGGGGTTCTCGGGAGTTATGGCTACACCTTC.

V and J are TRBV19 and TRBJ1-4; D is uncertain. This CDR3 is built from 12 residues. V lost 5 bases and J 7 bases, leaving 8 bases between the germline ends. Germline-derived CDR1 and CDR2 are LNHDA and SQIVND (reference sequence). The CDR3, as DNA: TGTGCCAGTAGTCTACCGTTTGAAAAACTGTTTTTT. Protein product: CASSLPFEKLFF.

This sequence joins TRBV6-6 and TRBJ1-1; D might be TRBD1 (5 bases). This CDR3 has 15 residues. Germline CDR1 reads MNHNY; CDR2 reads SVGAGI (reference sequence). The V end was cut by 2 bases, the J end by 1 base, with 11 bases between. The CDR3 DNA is TGTGCCAGCAGTTACGGGGCAGGTCAGAACACTGAAGCTTTCTTT. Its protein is CASSYGAGQNTEAFF.

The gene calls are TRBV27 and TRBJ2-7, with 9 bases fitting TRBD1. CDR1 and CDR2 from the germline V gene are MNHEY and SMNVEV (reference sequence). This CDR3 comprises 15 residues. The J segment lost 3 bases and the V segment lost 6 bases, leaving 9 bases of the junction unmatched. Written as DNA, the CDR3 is TGTGCCAGCAGAGATCCCGGGACAGGGAACTACGAGCAGTACTTC. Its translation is CASRDPGTGNYEQYF.

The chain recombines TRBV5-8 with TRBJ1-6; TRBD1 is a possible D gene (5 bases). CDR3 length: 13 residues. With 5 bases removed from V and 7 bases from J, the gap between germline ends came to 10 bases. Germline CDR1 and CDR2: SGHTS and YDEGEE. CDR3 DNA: TGTGCCAGCAGTCATCGACAGAATTCACCCCTCCACTTT. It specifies CASSHRQNSPLHF.

The CDR3 loop is CASSLGGDEAFF. DNA for the CDR3: TGTGCCAGCAGCTTAGGGGGGGATGAAGCTTTCTTT. This chain joins TRBV11-3 and TRBJ1-1; tentative D call: TRBD1 (5 bases). The CDR3 has 12 amino acids. The germline CDR1 and CDR2 sequences are SGHNT and YENEEA. V lost 1 base to trimming and J lost 7 bases, with 7 bases between them. Together with reference TRBV11-3 and TRBJ1-1, the CDR3 gives the full variable domain: EAGVVQSPRYKIIEKKQPVAFWCNPISGHNTLYWYLQNLGQGPELLIRYENEEAVDDSQLPKDRFSAERLKGVDSTLKIQPAELGDSAVYLCASSLGGDEAFFGQGTRLTVV.

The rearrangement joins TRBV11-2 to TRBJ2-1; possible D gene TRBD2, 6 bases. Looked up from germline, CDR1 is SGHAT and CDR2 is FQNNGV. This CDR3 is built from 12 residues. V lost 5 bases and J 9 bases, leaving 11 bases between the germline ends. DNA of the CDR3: TGTGCCAGCAGCCCGACTAGTATTGAGCAGTTCTTC. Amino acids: CASSPTSIEQFF. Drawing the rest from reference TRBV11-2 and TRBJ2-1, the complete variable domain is EAGVAQSPRYKIIEKRQSVAFWCNPISGHATLYWYQQILGQGPKLLIQFQNNGVVDDSQLPKDRFSAERLKGVDSTLKIQPAKLEDSAVYLCASSPTSIEQFFGPGTRLTVL.

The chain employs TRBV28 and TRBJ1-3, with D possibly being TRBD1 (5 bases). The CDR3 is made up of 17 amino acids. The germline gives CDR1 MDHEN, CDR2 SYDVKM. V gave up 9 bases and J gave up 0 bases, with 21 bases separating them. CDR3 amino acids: CASRRGGTVHSGNTIYF. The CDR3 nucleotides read TGTGCCAGTCGGCGCGGGGGAACTGTTCACTCTGGAAACACCATATATTTT.

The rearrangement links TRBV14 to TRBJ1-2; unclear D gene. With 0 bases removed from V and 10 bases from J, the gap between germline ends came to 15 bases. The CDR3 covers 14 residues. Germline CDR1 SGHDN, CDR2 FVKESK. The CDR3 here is CASSQDLDEGFYTF. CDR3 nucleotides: TGTGCCAGCAGCCAAGATTTGGATGAGGGATTCTACACCTTC.